A selection of T cell receptor beta chains follows, all from one sample in a study of T cell repertoires in cytomegalovirus infection. Using its own MiXCR run on the reads, TCRdb lists one record per CDR3 protein. This repertoire shows 550,000 to 700,000 distinct CDR3 sequences, 40% found once; its top ten account for over 45%. Antigens of these TCRs are unknown. This specimen was cultured PBMCs, taken from culture after CMV antigen stimulation. The receptors shown here come from a human donor in good health (CMV status not recorded). Some clones in this sample may be carry-over from other donors' samples. Both conserved end residues are part of each CDR3. D genes are given only for firm matches. The size field is filled for only some rows; it gives once, few, many or a size class.

cdr3_nt,cdr3_aa,v_call,j_call,clone_size,d_call,cdr3_length
TGTGCCAGCACCAAAGGGGGCGCGGGCACAGATACGCAGTATTTT,CASTKGGAGTDTQYF,TRBV6-2/TRBV6-3,TRBJ2-3,-,TRBD1,15
TGTGCCAGCAGCCCGACTAGCGGGAAAGCCGAGCAGTACTTC,CASSPTSGKAEQYF,TRBV7-7,TRBJ2-7,few,TRBD2,14
TGTGCCAGCAGCGGGGGGTCCGATACGCAGTATTTT,CASSGGSDTQYF,TRBV7-2,TRBJ2-3,few,-,12
TGTGCCAGCTCCCAATACCAGGGTGAGACTGAAGCTTTCTTT,CASSQYQGETEAFF,TRBV18,TRBJ1-1,-,-,14
TGTGCCAGCAGTTTTTCCGAGACAGCTTACAATGAGCAGTTCTTC,CASSFSETAYNEQFF,TRBV12-3/TRBV12-4,TRBJ2-1,few,-,15
TGTGCTAGTGGTTTGGTACGGAGGGAATACGAGCAGTACTTC,CASGLVRREYEQYF,TRBV12-5,TRBJ2-7,-,-,14
TGTGCCAGTAGTATCGCCCTTATAGCGTTCACCGGGGAGCTGTTTTTT,CASSIALIAFTGELFF,TRBV19,TRBJ2-2,-,-,16
TGTGCCAGCAGCTTAGGAAGGACAGGGTTTAACAAAAACATTCAGTACTTC,CASSLGRTGFNKNIQYF,TRBV7-8,TRBJ2-4,-,TRBD1,17
TGTGCCAGCAACCCCTGGGGGAGGGCCGAGGTATATGAGCAGTTCTTC,CASNPWGRAEVYEQFF,TRBV7-9,TRBJ2-1,-,TRBD2,16
TGTGCCAGCAGCTTAGTGGACAGGGGATATTCACCCCTCCACTTT,CASSLVDRGYSPLHF,TRBV7-2,TRBJ1-6,-,TRBD1,15
TGTGCCAGCAGGCCACGGGGAACCTCTGGAAACACCATATATTTT,CASRPRGTSGNTIYF,TRBV14,TRBJ1-3,-,-,15
TGTGCCAGCCGGTTTACAGGGGGGACCGGGGAGCTGTTTTTT,CASRFTGGTGELFF,TRBV19,TRBJ2-2,few,TRBD1,14
TGCAGCGTTGTGTACAGGGGTGATGAAGCTTTCTTT,CSVVYRGDEAFF,TRBV29-1,TRBJ1-1,-,TRBD1,12